One sample yielded the 6 T cell receptor beta chains listed below, sequenced in a study of beta chain features in type 1 diabetes. Expressed TCRB transcripts were sequenced because the isolated RNA had all been reverse transcribed beforehand. Only in-frame clones appear in the TCRdb table, and some are missing; sequencing was by immunoSEQ multiplex PCR. This sample yields about 130,000 clones, of which about a tenth are seen a single time; roughly 0.69% belongs to the top ten. Source material: central memory CD4+ T cells from blood. The source of these receptors is a man aged 18 to 30 in good health.

This clone turned up a few times. The rearrangement links TRBV5-1 to TRBJ1-5, with 8 positions matching TRBD1. CDR3 length: 14 amino acids. The V gene end was trimmed by 4 bases and the J gene end by 7 bases; junction bases not matched to a gene: 7. Germline loops: CDR1 SGHRS, CDR2 YFSETQ. The CDR3 nucleotides are TGCGCCAGCAGCGAAGGGACAGGCGGACAGCCCCAGCATTTT. It is translated as CASSEGTGGQPQHF.

This clone was counted only a few times. The chain recombines TRBV5-1 with TRBJ1-1, with D maybe TRBD1 (6 bases). Looked up from germline, CDR1 is SGHRS and CDR2 is YFSETQ. CDR3 length: 16 amino acids. The V end lost 4 bases, the J end lost 6 bases, and 22 bases lay between the germline ends. The CDR3 sequence is CASSHNTGWGPPEAFF. CDR3 DNA sequence: TGCGCCAGCAGCCACAATACAGGTTGGGGGCCTCCTGAAGCTTTCTTT.

The V call is TRBV6-5, the J call TRBJ1-1, with D possibly TRBD1 on 5 matching bases. CDR1 is MNHEY and CDR2 is SVGAGI in the germline V gene. V lost 5 bases to trimming and J lost 4 bases, with 11 bases between them. This CDR3 is 13 amino acids long. This CDR3 is CASSVVGGTEAFF. CDR3 DNA: TGTGCCAGCAGTGTCGTCGGGGGCACTGAAGCTTTCTTT.

Only a few counts were recorded for this clone. The chain recombines TRBV7-9 with TRBJ1-5, with D hard to call. The CDR3 loop spans 15 amino acids. From germline, CDR1 is SEHNR and CDR2 FQNEAQ (reference sequence). The V end was cut by 6 bases, the J end by 4 bases, with 16 bases between. The CDR3 bases are TGTGCCAGCAGTTTGGGCTCAGAATCTAATCAGCCCCAGCATTTT. Protein: CASSLGSESNQPQHF.

There are many counts of this clone. V usage is TRBV10-3 and J usage is TRBJ1-2; D unresolved. V was cut by 6 bases and J by 8 bases, with 16 bases left in between. CDR1 is ENHRY and CDR2 is SYGVKD in the germline V gene. The CDR3 spans 13 residues. The CDR3 spells CAISISGEEGYTF. The CDR3 DNA reads TGTGCCATCAGCATAAGTGGGGAGGAAGGCTACACCTTC.

This sequence joins TRBV11-2 and TRBJ1-6; 8 nucleotides match TRBD1. The trim removed 3 bases at V and 7 bases at J, leaving 5 bases unmatched. The CDR3 spans 15 residues. The germline CDR1 and CDR2 sequences are SGHAT and FQNNGV. In DNA form, the CDR3 reads TGTGCCAGCAGCTTCCAGGGGGCCGGGAATTCACCCCTCCACTTT. It encodes CASSFQGAGNSPLHF.